This T cell receptor beta chain derives from a study of PD-1 blockade in classical Hodgkin lymphoma. Notes on the study in general: In newly diagnosed patients, baseline TCR diversity was reportedly below that of healthy donors. The study found that TCR diversity rose significantly by C4D1 in CD4+ but not CD8+ cells.

As concerns this clone: The antigen is undetermined.

TCRdb's table, derived via immunoSEQ multiplex PCR, lists solely in-frame clones and lacks some. The profile shows about 97,000 clones, over 80% of them singletons. This CDR3 is built from 15 residues. Germline V CDR1 and CDR2: LNHDA, SQIVND (reference sequence). With 6 bases clipped from V and 9 bases from J, the junction kept 12 bases outside the gene matches. Each and every patient relapsed after autologous stem cell transplantation, and patients got differing brentuximab vedotin exposure. This chain uses TRBV19 with TRBJ2-1; 9 bases are a match to TRBD2. Sequences were derived from peripheral blood mononuclear cells (PBMCs), sampled at baseline. The sequence was obtained from a human donor with classical Hodgkin lymphoma. This CDR3 reads CASRPLAGPGGEQFF. The CDR3 nucleotides read TGTGCCAGTAGGCCCCTAGCGGGGCCAGGAGGTGAGCAGTTCTTC.